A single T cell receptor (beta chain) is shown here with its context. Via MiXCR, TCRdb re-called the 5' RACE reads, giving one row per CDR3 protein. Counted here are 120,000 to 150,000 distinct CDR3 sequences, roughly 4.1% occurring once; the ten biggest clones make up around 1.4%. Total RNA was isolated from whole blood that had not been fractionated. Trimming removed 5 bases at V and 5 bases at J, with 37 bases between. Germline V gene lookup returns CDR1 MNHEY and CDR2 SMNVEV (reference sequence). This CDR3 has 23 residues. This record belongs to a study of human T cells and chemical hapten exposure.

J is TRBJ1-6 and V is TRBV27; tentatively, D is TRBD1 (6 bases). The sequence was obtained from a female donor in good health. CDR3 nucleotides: TGTGCCAGCAGTCTTCGAGCCGGGACACCGCACCCATATCCCTTCGTCCATAATTCACCCCTCCACTTT. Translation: CASSLRAGTPHPYPFVHNSPLHF.